This T cell receptor (beta chain) was observed in a study of T cells after posttransplantation cyclophosphamide. Study findings and constraints: Skin or GI-infiltrating T cells shared few TRB sequences with blood.

Concerning this clone itself: Its target is unknown.

The table came from immunoSEQ multiplex PCR; TCRdb's copy has only in-frame clones and leaves some out. The data show under 50,000 clones, roughly 88% seen once. Cyclophosphamide on days +3 and +4 followed busulfan-fludarabine conditioning and a marrow graft. The germline CDR1 and CDR2 sequences are KGHSH and LQKENI. The V and J ends lost 5 bases and 5 bases respectively, with 13 bases between them. The CDR3 is made up of 14 amino acids. The TCR sequence derives from a male patient aged 60 to 75 who received an allogeneic stem cell transplant from a related donor and was CMV-positive. Some T cells may be provided by the graft donor. Sequencing used PBMCs, obtained around 63 days after allogeneic stem cell transplant with posttransplant cyclophosphamide. The chain is built from TRBV18 and TRBJ1-5; a weak D match, TRBD1 (5 bases). CDR3 DNA: TGTGCCAGCTCAGGTACAGGAGAATATCAGCCCCAGCATTTT. Translating gives CASSGTGEYQPQHF.